This T cell receptor beta chain was identified in a study of cytomegalovirus exposure and HLA in healthy donors. 13 Jbeta primers and 60 Vbeta primers were used for the PCR. Sequencing used immunoSEQ multiplex PCR; TCRdb keeps in-frame clones, though not all of them. The table includes about 140,000 clones, less than 85% detected once. Between the trimmed V and J ends, which lost 2 bases and 7 bases, there was a span of 15 bases. Germline V CDR1 and CDR2: SGHTA, FQGNSA. This CDR3 is 15 amino acids long. Comment on this clone: What it recognizes is unknown.

Study conclusions and caveats: There was a cluster of highly shared sequence variants that was likely a sequencing artifact. Most CMV-associated TCR beta chains appeared HLA-restricted in a later analysis. Cytomegalovirus association was assigned to approximately 160 TCR beta chains.

Specimen: PBMCs. This chain joins TRBV7-2 and TRBJ2-1; D gene ambiguous. The TCR originated in a man aged 35 to 55 in good health and CMV-seronegative. Here the CDR3 reads CASSLPQTPWNEQFF. The CDR3 nucleotides read TGTGCCAGCAGCTTACCCCAGACACCGTGGAATGAGCAGTTCTTC.